The TCR beta chain under discussion was sequenced for a study of cytomegalovirus exposure and HLA in healthy donors. Across the whole study: From HLA-typed donors, an early data release held roughly 89 million unique TCRs. Assignment to the Caucasian-associated ancestry cluster applied to around four fifths of the approximately 420 genotyped donors.

This CDR3 region has 11 residues. V was shortened by 5 bases and J by 6 bases, with 8 bases between the two germline ends. Germline assignment: CDR1 SGHAT and CDR2 FQNNGV. Concerning this clone itself: Its cognate antigen is unknown.

Study-wide results and caveats: A missense variant in DCLRE1C was later tied to TCR beta V- and J-gene trimming.

Amplification used 60 Vbeta primers and 13 Jbeta primers. The assay was immunoSEQ multiplex PCR, and TCRdb's table has in-frame clones only and misses some. This table holds 200,000 or so clones, approximately 78% found once. Input material: PBMCs. The TCR was taken from a male donor in good health and CMV-seronegative. The genes are TRBV11-2 and TRBJ2-7; D gene unclear. The CDR3 reads CASSVVSEQYF. The CDR3 coding sequence is TGTGCCAGCAGCGTAGTCTCCGAGCAGTACTTC.